This T cell receptor beta chain was observed in a study of vaccination effects on CD4 cells after COVID-19. Study observations and caveats: Late post-vaccination samples showed marked contraction of infection- and vaccine-induced clones.

This clone was observed once. Its antigen is undetermined. In germline, CDR1 is MRHNA, CDR2 SNTAGT. There are 15 residues in the CDR3. Trimming stripped 3 bases from V and 6 bases from J, with 14 bases between. The culture ran for around nine days before CD4+ T cells were isolated. A positive SARS-CoV-2 PCR test fell between March and December 2020. Subjects were given two BNT162b2 or mRNA-1273 vaccine doses. The assay was immunoSEQ multiplex PCR, and TCRdb's table has in-frame clones only and misses some. The table shows around 53,000 clones, with about 76% occurring only once. The TCR was taken from a human donor who had a prior SARS-CoV-2 infection. The chain employs TRBV6-4 and TRBJ1-4, with D unclear. The material was CD4+ T cells from PBMCs cultured without peptide, obtained after COVID-19 vaccination. CDR3 in DNA: TGTGCCAGCAGTGATCGAGACGCCCTCGATGAAAAACTGTTTTTT. Protein: CASSDRDALDEKLFF.